This T cell receptor beta chain was observed in a study of T cell repertoires in cytomegalovirus infection (dated by TCRdb to about 2019). Notes on the research overall: Donor HLA type was relevant to the analysis, as public TCR beta signatures indicated carriage of CMV infection together with the matching HLA type.

This clonotype has at least ten counts. Its antigen is not yet known. No much larger clone exists at a distance of one base, and base qualities are not known. Reads for this sample came from an Illumina HiSeq 1500. TCRdb cleaned the public reads at Q25 with fastp, built clones with MiXCR and kept in-frame beta chains. Each record represents a unique CDR3 protein, reported with the most common genes and DNA among its rows. Counted in this sample were 200,000 to 300,000 distinct CDR3 sequences; approximately 10% of them appeared once. Roughly 15% of the sample lies in the top ten. The investigation overall reported the following: The ex vivo response was dominated by HLA-C-restricted CMV-specific TCR beta clonotypes, and the single most frequent clonotype in two of eight donors was supplied by these HLA-C-restricted clonotypes. Cumulative frequency of public TCR beta family members discriminated carriers of CMV infection plus the relevant HLA type in this cohort and an independent approximately 350-donor cohort.

From a lookup of the germline V gene, CDR1 and CDR2 are SGHTA and FQGNSA. The CDR3 measures 14 amino acids from cysteine to phenylalanine. Only CDR3 DNA is held: 42 bases, read in frame from base 1. V is reduced by 2 bases and J by 1 base, leaving a spacing of 8 bases between them. This chain joins TRBV7-2 to TRBJ1-1; the D gene cannot be resolved reliably. This clonotype was sampled from a human donor in good health (CMV status not recorded). Some clones in this sample may be carry-over from other donors' samples. The specimen was PBMCs. The nucleotides are TGTGCCAGCAGCTTAATCTTCCAGAACACTGAAGCTTTCTTT. Its protein product is CASSLIFQNTEAFF. The entire variable domain, with the stretches around the CDR3 drawn from the reference TRBV7-2 and TRBJ1-1 proteins, is GAGVSQSPSNKVTEKGKDVELRCDPISGHTALYWYRQSLGQGLEFLIYFQGNSAPDKSGLPSDRFSAERTGGSVSTLTIQRTQQEDSAVYLCASSLIFQNTEAFFGQGTRLTVV.